One sample yielded the 10 T cell receptor beta chains listed below, sequenced in a study of blood T cell repertoires in COVID-19. The assay was immunoSEQ multiplex PCR, and TCRdb's table has in-frame clones only and misses some. Among about 170,000 clones listed, about 87% were seen once. Specimen: peripheral blood. The source of these receptors is a man aged 55 to 69 with acute or convalescent COVID-19.

V gene TRBV18 combines with J gene TRBJ1-3, with a weak D call TRBD1 (5 bases). Germline CDR1 is KGHSH and CDR2 is LQKENI. This CDR3 has 13 residues. V gave up 4 bases and J gave up 3 bases, with 7 bases separating them. CDR3 region: CASSLDSGNTIYF. In DNA, the CDR3 is TGTGCCAGCTCACTAGACAGTGGAAACACCATATATTTT.

The V and J genes are TRBV28 and TRBJ1-2; D is undetermined. The CDR3 runs 14 residues. The ends were cut back, 7 bases at V and 0 bases at J, with 12 bases in the middle. Looked up from germline, CDR1 is MDHEN and CDR2 is SYDVKM. The CDR3 is CASTLNGANYGYTF. The CDR3 DNA sequence: TGTGCCAGCACCCTAAACGGAGCTAACTATGGCTACACCTTC.

V gene TRBV5-1 combines with J gene TRBJ1-2, with 12 bases fitting TRBD1. V dropped 4 bases and J dropped 6; count of bases not matched to a gene: 10. Germline V gene data show CDR1 as SGHRS and CDR2 as YFSETQ. The CDR3 length is 16 residues. CDR3 residues: CASSTTPGQGADGYTF. CDR3 DNA: TGCGCCAGCAGCACCACACCGGGACAGGGGGCTGATGGCTACACCTTC.

This clone occurred once. This rearrangement joins TRBV11-3 to TRBJ2-1; D possibly corresponds to TRBD1 (6 bases). The V gene lost 5 bases and the J gene lost 2 bases, with 16 bases spanning the gap. Looked up from germline, CDR1 is SGHNT and CDR2 is YENEEA. The CDR3 extends over 16 amino acids. CDR3 DNA: TGTGCCAGCAGCCCCCCTGAAGGGGGTCCCTACAATGAGCAGTTCTTC. Translated, it gives CASSPPEGGPYNEQFF.

The gene calls are TRBV5-8 and TRBJ1-2; TRBD1 aligns across 8 bases. The CDR3 extends over 16 amino acids. J lost 6 bases, V lost 4 bases, and 14 bases had no gene match. The germline gives CDR1 SGHTS, CDR2 YDEGEE. The CDR3 loop reads CASSTRTGWRNHGYTF. CDR3 DNA sequence: TGTGCCAGCAGCACAAGGACAGGGTGGCGAAATCATGGCTACACCTTC.

As concerns this clone: A read error may produce the germline difference seen at one junction end. The chain combines TRBV2 with TRBJ2-5, with D possibly TRBD2 on 6 matching bases. The CDR3 length is 12 residues. Germline lookup yields CDR1 SNHLY and CDR2 FYNNEI. This CDR3 reads CASSRRSGGEDF. CDR3 nucleotides: TGTGCCAGCAGTAGGAGGTCCGGGGGTGAGGACTTC.

J is TRBJ2-5 and V is TRBV18; D may be TRBD1 (6 bases). In germline, CDR1 is KGHSH, CDR2 LQKENI. The CDR3 runs to 14 residues. Trimming left V 2 bases short and J 5 bases short, with 12 bases between. The CDR3 protein is CASSPGQSWETQYF. CDR3 bases: TGTGCCAGCTCACCAGGACAGTCATGGGAGACCCAGTACTTC.

V gene TRBV27 combines with J gene TRBJ1-1; TRBD1 matches 9 bases. The length of the CDR3 is 16 residues. The V and J ends lost 6 bases and 3 bases, in that order; junction bases with no gene match: 11. The germline CDR1 and CDR2 sequences are MNHEY and SMNVEV (reference sequence). The CDR3 DNA reads TGTGCCAGCAGCCGTCCCGGGACAGGGAGATACACTGAAGCTTTCTTT. Its translation: CASSRPGTGRYTEAFF.

The chain combines TRBV30 with TRBJ1-2; a possible D gene is TRBD1 (5 bases). The CDR3 totals 17 residues. The germline V gene has CDR1 GTSNPN and CDR2 SVGIG (reference sequence). The V end lost 1 base, the J end lost 2 bases, and 20 bases lay between the germline ends. The CDR3, as DNA: TGTGCCTGGAGTGGACCCCTCGGGCAGGGATACAACTATGGCTACACCTTC. Protein sequence: CAWSGPLGQGYNYGYTF.

There are a few counts of this clone. V gene TRBV6-5 combines with J gene TRBJ1-2; TRBD1 agrees at 7 bases. V trimming: 11 bases; J trimming: 3 bases; junction bases outside the gene matches: 9. The CDR3 contains 13 residues. Germline CDR1 MNHEY, CDR2 SVGAGI. The CDR3 reads CAVFRGIYYGYTF. The CDR3 DNA reads as TGTGCCGTTTTCAGGGGGATATACTATGGCTACACCTTC.